These T cell receptor beta chains were read from a single sample in a study of vaccination and CD4 T cells after COVID-19. These receptors have no known antigen. In TCRdb, the PCR reads were re-called with MiXCR into one record per CDR3 protein. The sample shows about 18,000 distinct CDR3 sequences, 40% to 55% of them seen only once. The input for sequencing was CD4+ T cells from blood, cultured in vitro, taken before SARS-CoV-2 vaccination. The receptors here all came from a human donor who received a COVID-19 vaccine. Both conserved end residues are part of each CDR3. Fields, in order: V gene, clone size, D gene, J gene, CDR3 DNA, CDR3 protein. A D gene is named only where the DNA matches it firmly. Expanded clones are given a class, and other clones once, few, many or no size at all.

V: TRBV29-1
size: NA
D: NA
J: TRBJ1-1
DNA: TGCAGCGTTTCCGGGACACGGAACACTGAAGCTTTCTTT
CDR3: CSVSGTRNTEAFF

V: TRBV12-3/TRBV12-4
size: NA
D: TRBD1
J: TRBJ2-7
DNA: TGTGCCAGCAGCCCTACCGAGGGACAGGGAGAGCAGTACTTC
CDR3: CASSPTEGQGEQYF

V: TRBV19
size: NA
D: NA
J: TRBJ1-5
DNA: TGTGCCAGTAGTACGCTAGTGAGGGGGGCGGGTCAGCCCCAGCATTTT
CDR3: CASSTLVRGAGQPQHF

V: TRBV6-8
size: NA
D: TRBD2
J: TRBJ2-7
DNA: TGTGCCAGCAGACCACGTACCTCCTGCCCGACTAGCGGGGGGACCCATTGGGACGAGCAGTACTTC
CDR3: CASRPRTSCPTSGGTHWDEQYF

V: TRBV6-1
size: few
D: NA
J: TRBJ1-2
DNA: TGTGCCAGCAGTGTTGAATCCCAGGGCTATGGCTACACCTTC
CDR3: CASSVESQGYGYTF

V: TRBV2
size: NA
D: TRBD1
J: TRBJ2-1
DNA: TGTGCCAGGGAGGGACAGGGTAGTCAGCAGTTCTTC
CDR3: CAREGQGSQQFF

V: TRBV6-2/TRBV6-3
size: few
D: NA
J: TRBJ2-3
DNA: TGTGCCAGCAGTTACATTCTTTTAGGGATAAGCACAGATACGCAGTATTTT
CDR3: CASSYILLGISTDTQYF

V: TRBV12-3/TRBV12-4
size: few
D: TRBD2
J: TRBJ2-5
DNA: TGTGCCAGCAGTTTAGCGGGGATTGGTCCTAGCGGGCTATCAACCGGAGAGACCCAGTACTTC
CDR3: CASSLAGIGPSGLSTGETQYF

V: TRBV20-1
size: NA
D: NA
J: TRBJ1-1
DNA: TGCAGTGCTAGACTGGACGGGAACACTGAAGCTTTCTTT
CDR3: CSARLDGNTEAFF

V: TRBV10-3
size: few
D: NA
J: TRBJ1-1
DNA: TGTGCCACCCAGAGGGCCGGGGTATCCACTGAAGCTTTCTTT
CDR3: CATQRAGVSTEAFF

V: TRBV7-6
size: few
D: TRBD1
J: TRBJ1-6
DNA: TGTGCCAGCAGCGCGAGCAGGGGGCATTCACCCCTCCACTTT
CDR3: CASSASRGHSPLHF

V: TRBV19
size: NA
D: TRBD2
J: TRBJ2-3
DNA: TGTGCCAGTAGTCCTAGGGCAGGGCAAGCGGGGGCCAGCACAGATACGCAGTATTTT
CDR3: CASSPRAGQAGASTDTQYF

V: TRBV6-1
size: few
D: NA
J: TRBJ1-1
DNA: TGTGCCAGCACGGTAGACCCGAACACTGAAGCTTTCTTT
CDR3: CASTVDPNTEAFF

V: TRBV7-2
size: NA
D: NA
J: TRBJ1-2
DNA: TGTGCCAGCAGCTTAGAGCGGGGAACTGGGGGCTACACCTTC
CDR3: CASSLERGTGGYTF

V: TRBV30
size: few
D: NA
J: TRBJ2-7
DNA: TGTGCCTGGAGTGCCCTCTCCTACGAGCAGTACTTC
CDR3: CAWSALSYEQYF

V: TRBV5-4
size: NA
D: NA
J: TRBJ2-3
DNA: TGTGCCAGCAGCTTGGACCCTAGGGATGATACGCAGTATTTT
CDR3: CASSLDPRDDTQYF

V: TRBV19
size: few
D: TRBD1
J: TRBJ1-6
DNA: TGTGCCAGTATGGAAAACCGCAGGGGGAATTCACCCCTCCACTTT
CDR3: CASMENRRGNSPLHF

V: TRBV12-3/TRBV12-4
size: NA
D: TRBD1
J: TRBJ1-1
DNA: TGTGCCAGCACCCCTGGGACAGGGGCCGCTGAAGCTTTCTTT
CDR3: CASTPGTGAAEAFF

V: TRBV6-1
size: few
D: TRBD2
J: TRBJ2-7
DNA: TGTGCCAGCATTGGACTAGCGGGGGTCTCCTACGAGCAGTACTTC
CDR3: CASIGLAGVSYEQYF

V: TRBV27
size: few
D: NA
J: TRBJ2-5
DNA: TGTGCCAGCAGTTTTCGAGGAGAGACCCAGTACTTC
CDR3: CASSFRGETQYF

V: TRBV29-1
size: NA
D: TRBD1
J: TRBJ1-2
DNA: TGCAGCGTTGGATATCGGGATTCGGCAGGGGGCTATGGCTACACCTTC
CDR3: CSVGYRDSAGGYGYTF

V: TRBV28
size: NA
D: NA
J: TRBJ2-5
DNA: TGTGCCAGCAGTTTTGTCAGGTACCAAGAGACCCAGTACTTC
CDR3: CASSFVRYQETQYF

V: TRBV2
size: NA
D: NA
J: TRBJ1-1
DNA: TGTGCCAGCAGTGAATATTTGGGAGAGCAAGGTGAAGCTTTCTTT
CDR3: CASSEYLGEQGEAFF